This T cell receptor beta chain emerged from a study of vaccination and CD4 T cells after COVID-19. Study background: The study enrolled six male and four female convalescents, two of whom were Hispanic. Every culture used as a control got a CEFX pool, an HIV-1 Nef pool, or no peptide. Study results and limitations: Median numbers of SARS-CoV-2-reactive clonotypes increased from 21 to 38 (not a significant change).

In germline, CDR1 is MNHEY, CDR2 SVGEGT. The CDR3 spans 15 residues. Trimming shortened V by 5 bases and J by 4 bases, and 16 bases separated the two germline ends. Described treatment: approximately nine-day PBMC culture with coronavirus spike peptide pools or control peptides (ViraFEST assay). Turning to this clonotype: The antigen remains unidentified.

The assay that was used to sequence DNA from cultured CD4+ T cells was the Oncomine TCR Beta short-read assay. MiXCR, applied by TCRdb to the PCR reads, yields one record per CDR3 protein. The sample contains approximately 13,000 distinct CDR3 sequences, around a third of which appear only once. The rearrangement joins TRBV6-2 or TRBV6-3 to TRBJ2-3, with D tentatively TRBD2 (6 bases). Sample: cultured CD4+ T cells from blood. This receptor was obtained from a human donor with COVID-19. CDR3 in amino acids: CASSTVSRGSDTQYF. CDR3 DNA: TGTGCCAGCAGTACCGTTTCGCGGGGCTCAGATACGCAGTATTTT.